This T cell receptor (beta chain) derives from a study of CD8+ T cells in alopecia areata. Isolated RNA was reverse transcribed into cDNA used as the sequencing template. The assay was immunoSEQ multiplex PCR, and TCRdb's table has in-frame clones only and misses some. Of tens of thousands of clones in the sample, approximately 64% are singletons; the top ten hold roughly a sixth. Study-level findings and limits: Normal scalp had lower clonality than lesional scalp, with alopecia totalis/universalis lesions showing this most strongly. Against the mouse data, patients shared TCRs less clearly, possibly for HLA reasons. Sequences from scalp samples also cover resident alphabeta T cells of normal skin.

As for this clone: Its antigen is unidentified.

Investigators sorted PBMCs to obtain both CD4+ and CD8+ T cells. Germline values: CDR1 MGHRA, CDR2 YSYEKL. CDR3 size: 13 residues. Trimming took off 4 bases at V and 4 bases at J, with 10 bases between the two ends. The source was CD8+ T cells sorted from blood, collected at week 0. The chain combines TRBV4-1 with TRBJ1-2; D uncertain. The sequence was collected from a human donor with alopecia areata. The CDR3 loop is CASSPPGPYGYTF. The CDR3 coding sequence is TGCGCCAGCAGCCCGCCCGGTCCCTATGGCTACACCTTC.